The T cell receptor (beta chain) described here comes from a study of T cell repertoires in cytomegalovirus infection. TCRdb analysed the reads with MiXCR anew, one entry per CDR3 protein. The sample lists about 740,000 distinct CDR3 sequences; less than 40% were seen once. Germline CDR1 and CDR2: SGHTA and FQGNSA. The CDR3 covers 17 residues. As concerns this clonotype: A read error may account for a junction end that differs from germline.

V usage is TRBV7-2 and J usage is TRBJ1-3, with unresolved D. The specimen sequenced was PBMCs. This clonotype originated in a human donor in good health (CMV status not recorded). Some clones in this sample may be carry-over from other donors' samples. The CDR3 region is CASSFDRSRISGNTKYF. The CDR3 DNA sequence: TGTGCCAGCAGCTTCGACCGAAGCAGGATCTCTGGAAACACCAAATATTTT.